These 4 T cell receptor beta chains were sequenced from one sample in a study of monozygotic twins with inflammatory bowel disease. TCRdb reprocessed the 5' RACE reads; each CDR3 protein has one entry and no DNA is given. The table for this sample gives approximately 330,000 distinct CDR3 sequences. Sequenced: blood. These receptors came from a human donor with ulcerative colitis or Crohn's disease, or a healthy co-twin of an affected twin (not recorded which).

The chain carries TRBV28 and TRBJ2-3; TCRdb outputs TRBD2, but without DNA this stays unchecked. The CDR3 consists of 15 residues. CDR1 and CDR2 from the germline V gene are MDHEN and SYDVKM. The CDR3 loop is CASSLSGLAIDTQYF.

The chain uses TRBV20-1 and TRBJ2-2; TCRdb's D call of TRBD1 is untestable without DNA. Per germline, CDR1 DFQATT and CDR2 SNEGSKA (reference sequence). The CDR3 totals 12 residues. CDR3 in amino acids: CSASVQDGELFF.

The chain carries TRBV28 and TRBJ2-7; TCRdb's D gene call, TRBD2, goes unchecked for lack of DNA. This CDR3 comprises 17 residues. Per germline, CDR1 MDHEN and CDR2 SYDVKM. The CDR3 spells CASSFPPNVRGSYEQYF.

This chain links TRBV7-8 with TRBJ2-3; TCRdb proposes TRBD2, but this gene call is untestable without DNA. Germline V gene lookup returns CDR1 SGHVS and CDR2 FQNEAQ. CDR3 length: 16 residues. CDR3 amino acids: CASSSTLAGVTDTQYF.